One and the same sample provided the 14 T cell receptor beta chains below, sequenced in a study of T cell repertoires in cytomegalovirus infection. Which antigens these TCRs recognize remains unknown. From the reads, TCRdb called clonotypes with MiXCR, one entry per CDR3 protein. Found here are 50,000 to 65,000 distinct CDR3 sequences, more than 15% of them singletons; the top ten hold under 75%. This specimen was CD8+ T cells from cultured PBMCs, taken from culture after CMV antigen stimulation. The receptors stem from a human donor in good health (CMV status not recorded). Some clones in this sample may be carry-over from other donors' samples.

The chain employs TRBV11-2 and TRBJ2-2; 9 nucleotides agree with TRBD2. There are 15 residues in the CDR3. Germline CDR1 SGHAT, CDR2 FQNNGV. V was pared by 5 bases and J by 5 bases, with 6 bases of the junction left unmatched. The CDR3, as DNA: TGTGCCAGCAGCGGAGCGGGGGGTCGGACCGGGGAGCTGTTTTTT. This gives the protein CASSGAGGRTGELFF.

This clonotype turned up a few times. The V and J genes are TRBV6-2 or TRBV6-3 and TRBJ1-5; D not certain. This CDR3 contains 16 residues. With 6 bases removed from V and 0 bases from J, the gap between germline ends came to 15 bases. CDR1 is MNHEY and CDR2 is SVGEGT in the germline V gene. In DNA form, the CDR3 reads TGTGCCAGCAGCGGTCCCGGAGACCATAGCAATCAGCCCCAGCATTTT. Translating it yields CASSGPGDHSNQPQHF.

This clonotype was observed a few times. The rearrangement links TRBV6-2 or TRBV6-3 to TRBJ1-1; possibly TRBD1 for D (6 bases). This CDR3 is 14 amino acids long. V lost 10 bases and J 11 bases, leaving 26 bases between the germline ends. Germline V gene lookup returns CDR1 MNHEY and CDR2 SVGEGT. The CDR3 DNA reads TGTGCCACCAGGACCGTCCGGGACACGAGGGTTGCTTTCTTT. Amino acid sequence: CATRTVRDTRVAFF.

This rearrangement joins TRBV6-2 or TRBV6-3 to TRBJ2-2; TRBD2 agrees at 9 bases. CDR3 length: 18 amino acids. V shed 1 base and J 8 bases; nucleotides not matched to a gene: 14. Germline V gene lookup returns CDR1 MNHEY and CDR2 SVGEGT. As DNA, the CDR3 is TGTGCCAGCAGTTACTTTGGTTCGACTAGCGGTTTGGCTGGGGAGCTGTTTTTT. This encodes CASSYFGSTSGLAGELFF.

As regards this clonotype: A much bigger clone sits one base away, suggesting this may be a read error. The gene calls are TRBV12-3 or TRBV12-4 and TRBJ2-7; D is undetermined. There are 15 residues in the CDR3. The DNA for the CDR3 is TGTCCCAGCAGTTTAGTCCAGGAGCAGCCCCCCGAGCAGTACTTC. The encoded protein is CPSSLVQEQPPEQYF.

This clonotype was recorded many times. In DNA, the CDR3 is TGTGCCAGCAGCTTGTACTCCTACGAGCAGTACTTC. Translation: CASSLYSYEQYF. The genes are TRBV5-6 and TRBJ2-7; D not resolved. Trimming left V 1 base short and J 0 bases short, with 2 bases between. There are 12 residues in the CDR3. Germline CDR1 and CDR2: SGHDT and YYEEEE.

J is TRBJ1-2 and V is TRBV10-3, with D unresolved. From germline, CDR1 is ENHRY and CDR2 SYGVKD. V shed 7 bases and J shed 2 bases, with 11 bases lying between them. This CDR3 region has 13 residues. CDR3 loop: CAIKREGNYGYTF. The DNA of the CDR3 is TGTGCCATCAAAAGGGAGGGAAACTATGGCTACACCTTC.

This chain uses TRBV7-6 with TRBJ2-3; TRBD1 matches 9 bases. J lost 2 bases, V lost 4 bases, and 7 bases had no gene match. The CDR3 totals 16 residues. Germline CDR1 and CDR2: SGHVS and FNYEAQ. The CDR3 here is CASSYRGRGTTDTQYF. The CDR3 DNA sequence: TGTGCCAGCAGCTACAGGGGGCGAGGTACCACAGATACGCAGTATTTT. Filled out from reference TRBV7-6 and TRBJ2-3, the complete variable domain reads GAGVSQSPRYKVTKRGQDVALRCDPISGHVSLYWYRQALGQGPEFLTYFNYEAQQDKSGLPNDRFSAERPEGSISTLTIQRTEQRDSAMYRCASSYRGRGTTDTQYFGPGTRLTVL.

This clonotype has a handful of counts. This rearrangement joins TRBV7-4 to TRBJ2-1, with D unresolved. V was cut by 3 bases and J by 8 bases, with 11 bases left in between. Germline values: CDR1 SGHVT, CDR2 SQSDAQ. CDR3 length equals 13 residues. The CDR3 nucleotides are TGTGCCAGCAGCTTCCTAAAGCGCGATGAGCAGTTCTTC. It specifies CASSFLKRDEQFF. Full variable domain (remainder filled in from reference TRBV7-4 and TRBJ2-1): GAGVSQSPRYKVAKRGRDVALRCDSISGHVTLYWYRQTLGQGSEVLTYSQSDAQRDKSGRPSGRFSAERPERSVSTLKIQRTEQGDSAVYLCASSFLKRDEQFFGPGTRLTVL.

The chain combines TRBV27 with TRBJ2-1, with 12 bases matching TRBD2. CDR3 length: 14 amino acids. Trimming cost V 8 bases and J 7 bases; bases outside gene matches: 6. Germline V gene data show CDR1 as MNHEY and CDR2 as SMNVEV (reference sequence). The CDR3 DNA follows: TGTGCCAGCGTGACTAGCGGGAGCGGGAATGAGCAGTTCTTC. Its protein is CASVTSGSGNEQFF.

This clonotype was found a few times. The J gene is TRBJ1-2, the V gene TRBV12-3 or TRBV12-4, with a weak D call TRBD1 (5 bases). V lost 4 bases and J lost 4, with 13 bases in between. The CDR3 covers 14 residues. CDR3 protein: CASSSVGTGYGYTF. CDR3 bases: TGTGCCAGCAGTTCAGTTGGGACTGGCTATGGCTACACCTTC.

This chain links TRBV14 with TRBJ1-1; TRBD1 is a possible D gene (6 bases). This CDR3 is built from 15 residues. Germline lookup yields CDR1 SGHDN and CDR2 FVKESK. Trimming removed 0 bases at V and 5 bases at J, with 13 bases between. The CDR3 region has the DNA TGTGCCAGCAGCCAAGATATGGGGGGGCTAACTGAAGCTTTCTTT. It specifies CASSQDMGGLTEAFF.

The chain employs TRBV27 and TRBJ1-4; tentative D call: TRBD1 (5 bases). This CDR3 contains 13 residues. Germline V gene lookup returns CDR1 MNHEY and CDR2 SMNVEV (reference sequence). V shed 3 bases and J shed 6 bases, with 8 bases lying between them. CDR3 amino acids: CASSLGGDEKLFF. The CDR3 DNA follows: TGTGCCAGCAGTTTGGGAGGGGATGAAAAACTGTTTTTT.

At least ten counts were recorded for this clonotype. This sequence joins TRBV7-8 and TRBJ1-3, with D hard to call. Deletions cut 2 bases from V and 1 base from J, with 0 bases between. Germline assignment: CDR1 SGHVS and CDR2 FQNEAQ. CDR3 length: 12 residues. The CDR3 nucleotides are TGTGCCAGCAGCTTATCTGGAAACACCATATATTTT. Translating gives CASSLSGNTIYF.